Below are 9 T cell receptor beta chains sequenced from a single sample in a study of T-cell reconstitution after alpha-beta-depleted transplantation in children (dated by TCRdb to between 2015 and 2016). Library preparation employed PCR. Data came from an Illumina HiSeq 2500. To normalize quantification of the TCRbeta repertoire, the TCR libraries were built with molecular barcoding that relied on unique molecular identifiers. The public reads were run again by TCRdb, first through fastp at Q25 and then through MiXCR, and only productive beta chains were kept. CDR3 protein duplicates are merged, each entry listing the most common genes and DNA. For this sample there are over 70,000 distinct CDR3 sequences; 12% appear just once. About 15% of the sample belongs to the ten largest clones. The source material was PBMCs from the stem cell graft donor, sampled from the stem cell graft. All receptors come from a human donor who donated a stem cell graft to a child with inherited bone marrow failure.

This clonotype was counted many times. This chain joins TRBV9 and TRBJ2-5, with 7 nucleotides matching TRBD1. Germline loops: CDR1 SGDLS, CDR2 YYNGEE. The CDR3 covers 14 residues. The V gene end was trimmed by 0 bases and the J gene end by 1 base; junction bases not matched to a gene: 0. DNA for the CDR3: TGTGCCAGCAGCGTAGAGGGGGCCCAAGAGACCCAGTACTTC. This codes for CASSVEGAQETQYF.

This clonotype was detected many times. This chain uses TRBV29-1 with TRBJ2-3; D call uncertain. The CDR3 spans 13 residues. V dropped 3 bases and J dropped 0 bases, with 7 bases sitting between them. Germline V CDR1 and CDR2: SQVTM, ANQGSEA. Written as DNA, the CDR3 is TGCAGCGTTGATAGGTTGAGCACAGATACGCAGTATTTT. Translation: CSVDRLSTDTQYF.

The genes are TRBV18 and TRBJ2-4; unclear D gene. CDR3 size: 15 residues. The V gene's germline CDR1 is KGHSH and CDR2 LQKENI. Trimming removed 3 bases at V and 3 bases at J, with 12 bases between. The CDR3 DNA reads TGTGCCAGCTCACCGGGCCAAGGAGACAAAAACATTCAGTACTTC. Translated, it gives CASSPGQGDKNIQYF.

This chain's CDR3 is CASSPNSGYEQYF. Written as DNA, the CDR3 is TGTGCCAGTAGTCCCAATTCCGGCTACGAGCAGTACTTC. The chain links TRBV19 to TRBJ2-7; D is unresolved. Trimming cost V 5 bases and J 3 bases, with 11 bases left between them. The CDR3 contains 13 residues. The germline gives CDR1 LNHDA, CDR2 SQIVND (reference sequence).

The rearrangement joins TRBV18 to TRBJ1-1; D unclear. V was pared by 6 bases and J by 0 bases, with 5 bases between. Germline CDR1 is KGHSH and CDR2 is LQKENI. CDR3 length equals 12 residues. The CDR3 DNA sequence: TGTGCCAGCTCGCCCATGAACACTGAAGCTTTCTTT. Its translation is CASSPMNTEAFF.

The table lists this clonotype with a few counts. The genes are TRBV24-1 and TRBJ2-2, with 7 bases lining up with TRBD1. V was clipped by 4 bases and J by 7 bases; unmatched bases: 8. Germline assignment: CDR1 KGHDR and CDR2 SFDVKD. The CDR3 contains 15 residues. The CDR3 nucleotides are TGTGCCACCAGTGACACCCGACAGGGCATCGGGGAGCTGTTTTTT. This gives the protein CATSDTRQGIGELFF.

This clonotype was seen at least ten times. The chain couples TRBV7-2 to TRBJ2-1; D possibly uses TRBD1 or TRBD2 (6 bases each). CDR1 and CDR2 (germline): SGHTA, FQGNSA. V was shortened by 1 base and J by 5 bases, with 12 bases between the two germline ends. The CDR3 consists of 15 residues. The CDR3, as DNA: TGTGCCAGCAGCTTAGGAGGGGGACTTCACAATGAGCAGTTCTTC. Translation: CASSLGGGLHNEQFF.

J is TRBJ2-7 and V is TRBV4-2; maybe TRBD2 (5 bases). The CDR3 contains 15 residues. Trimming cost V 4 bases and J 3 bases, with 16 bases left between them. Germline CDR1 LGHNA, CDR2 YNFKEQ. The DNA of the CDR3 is TGTGCCAGCAGCCCATCGGACGGAGGACTCTACGAGCAGTACTTC. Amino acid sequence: CASSPSDGGLYEQYF.

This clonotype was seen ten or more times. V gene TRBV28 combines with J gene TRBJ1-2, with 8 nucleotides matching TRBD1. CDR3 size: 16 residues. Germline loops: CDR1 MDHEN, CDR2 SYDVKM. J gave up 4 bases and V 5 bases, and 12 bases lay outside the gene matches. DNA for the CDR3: TGTGCCAGCAGTCCCGCCGGACAGGGAGTGGGCTATGGCTACACCTTC. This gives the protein CASSPAGQGVGYGYTF.